This paragraph covers one T cell receptor beta chain sequence. This sample is part of a study of T cells expressing NK-cell markers. The germline CDR1 and CDR2 sequences are MGHDK and SYGVNS. The CDR3 covers 17 residues. Reanalyzing the 5' RACE reads, TCRdb keeps one entry per CDR3 protein, without DNA. Its listing shows about 15,000 distinct CDR3 sequences. The sequence came from a man aged 18-69 years in good health. The chain recombines TRBV25-1 with TRBJ2-6; without DNA, the TCRdb call of TRBD1 cannot be checked. Sequenced input: blood T cells: a sorted CD56 or NKG2C T cell subset, CD4+ or CD8+ T cells, or bulk PBMC T cells (not recorded which). This chain's CDR3 is CASSESPGAAGANVLTF.